This T cell receptor (beta chain) is from a study of monozygotic twins with inflammatory bowel disease. The CDR3 totals 15 residues. Germline V gene data show CDR1 as SGHRS and CDR2 as YFSETQ. TCRdb re-called the 5' RACE reads and shows each CDR3 protein once, DNA omitted. Its table records fewer than 350,000 distinct CDR3 sequences. Remarks on this clonotype: What it binds is not known.

Study-wide points: Varying immunosuppressive regimens may have increased patient repertoire variability.

The sequencing input was blood. The origin of this receptor is a human donor with ulcerative colitis or Crohn's disease, or a healthy co-twin of an affected twin (not recorded which). The rearrangement joins TRBV5-1 to TRBJ1-2; lacking DNA, the TRBD1 call made by TCRdb goes unchecked. CDR3 loop: CASSLSGQTDYGYTF.